This T cell receptor beta chain originates from a study of CD4 T cells in relation to SARS-CoV-2 and coronaviruses. TCRdb's copy holds only in-frame clones and misses some; the assay was immunoSEQ multiplex PCR. The data show about 20,000 clones, over 70% seen once. CDR1 and CDR2 from the germline V gene are LGHDT and YNNKEL (reference sequence). This CDR3 spans 13 amino acids. Trimming cost V 4 bases and J 2 bases, with 5 bases left between them. A note on this clone: What it recognizes is unknown.

Before the COVID-19 pandemic, during about 2010-2019, CD4+ T cells were taken from unexposed donors. CD4+ T cells were isolated from the cells after about ten days of culture. Unexposed-donor CD4+ T cells were probed with SARS-CoV-2 S/N and four cold-coronavirus spikes, cells permitting. Cultures received half-medium IL-2 refreshes on days 3 and 7. Sequencing used CD4+ T cells from PBMCs, cultured in vitro. The sequence was obtained from a human donor in good health. The chain joins TRBV3-1 (or the pseudogene TRBV3-2) to TRBJ2-2; D is uncertain. This chain's CDR3 is CASSPQNTGELFF. Here the CDR3 DNA reads TGTGCCAGCAGCCCTCAAAACACCGGGGAGCTGTTTTTT.